This TCR beta chain comes out of a study of early T cells in non-severe SARS-CoV-2 infection. Study as a whole: The chains were unpaired, and the sequenced material was bulk RNA from unsorted whole blood.

Individual cDNA molecules carried attached unique molecular identifiers. One entry per CDR3 protein, called by TCRdb with MiXCR from the 5' RACE reads. The data hold tens of thousands of distinct CDR3 sequences, with around an eighth observed a single time. For this clonotype: Its antigen is as yet unknown.

Whole-study results and caveats: Missing private and CD4 specificities, VDJdb matching favored anti-spike CD8 responses.

Trimming stripped 6 bases from V and 2 bases from J, with 8 bases between. Germline V CDR1 and CDR2: ENHRY, SYGVKD. CDR3 size: 12 residues. The chain couples TRBV10-3 to TRBJ2-7; weak D call: TRBD2 (6 bases). The sequenced sample was whole blood. The sequence was obtained from an adult who was a healthcare worker with PCR-confirmed SARS-CoV-2 infection or an uninfected control (not recorded which). This CDR3 reads CAISREAYEQYF. CDR3 bases: TGTGCCATCAGCAGGGAGGCCTACGAGCAGTACTTC.